A selection of T cell receptor beta chains follows, all from one sample in a study of identical twins. TCRdb itself ran the 5' RACE reads through MiXCR, one entry per CDR3 protein. The repertoire holds 420,000 or so distinct CDR3 sequences, with about 18% as singletons. The source material was naive T cells sorted from blood. Source of these receptors: a man aged 45-65 years in good health. Both conserved end residues are part of each CDR3. D genes are given only for firm matches. Expanded clones get a size class; other rows say once, few or many, or leave the size out.

clone size: -; V gene: TRBV7-2; D gene: -; J gene: TRBJ1-5; CDR3 protein: CASSSAGINQPQHF; CDR3 DNA: TGTGCCAGCAGCTCCGCCGGGATAAATCAGCCCCAGCATTTT
clone size: few; V gene: TRBV20-1; D gene: -; J gene: TRBJ2-1; CDR3 protein: CSSPRVSGNEQFF; CDR3 DNA: TGCAGTTCCCCAAGGGTATCTGGGAATGAGCAGTTCTTC
clone size: many; V gene: TRBV7-2; D gene: -; J gene: TRBJ2-3; CDR3 protein: CASSLAMVAALTDTQYF; CDR3 DNA: TGTGCCAGCAGCTTAGCGATGGTAGCCGCCCTCACAGATACGCAGTATTTT
clone size: many; V gene: TRBV5-5; D gene: -; J gene: TRBJ1-1; CDR3 protein: CASSLGDRTEAFF; CDR3 DNA: TGTGCCAGCAGCTTGGGCGACAGGACAGAAGCTTTCTTT
clone size: -; V gene: TRBV6-5; D gene: TRBD1; J gene: TRBJ2-6; CDR3 protein: CASSYSKAGGYSGANVLTF; CDR3 DNA: TGTGCCAGCAGTTACTCGAAGGCAGGGGGCTACTCTGGGGCCAACGTCCTGACTTTC
clone size: few; V gene: TRBV20-1; D gene: -; J gene: TRBJ2-1; CDR3 protein: CSARGDGPSSYNEQFF; CDR3 DNA: TGCAGTGCTAGAGGCGATGGGCCAAGCTCCTACAATGAGCAGTTCTTC
clone size: once; V gene: TRBV19; D gene: TRBD1; J gene: TRBJ2-5; CDR3 protein: CASSRQGNRGETQYF; CDR3 DNA: TGTGCCAGTAGTAGGCAGGGCAACAGGGGAGAGACCCAGTACTTC
clone size: few; V gene: TRBV28; D gene: -; J gene: TRBJ2-5; CDR3 protein: CASSLPGDQETQYF; CDR3 DNA: TGTGCCAGCAGTTTACCGGGGGATCAAGAGACCCAGTACTTC
clone size: -; V gene: TRBV5-1; D gene: -; J gene: TRBJ1-2; CDR3 protein: CASSLVGADYGYTF; CDR3 DNA: TGCGCCAGCAGCTTGGTCGGGGCGGACTATGGCTACACCTTC
clone size: many; V gene: TRBV5-1; D gene: -; J gene: TRBJ2-6; CDR3 protein: CASSKDIPRASGANVLTF; CDR3 DNA: TGCGCCAGCAGCAAGGACATACCGAGGGCTTCTGGGGCCAACGTCCTGACTTTC
clone size: few; V gene: TRBV20-1; D gene: TRBD2; J gene: TRBJ2-7; CDR3 protein: CSAREEGGYYEQYF; CDR3 DNA: TGCAGTGCTAGAGAGGAGGGAGGGTACTACGAGCAGTACTTC
clone size: -; V gene: TRBV4-3; D gene: -; J gene: TRBJ2-1; CDR3 protein: CASSQGLTGVSSYNEQFF; CDR3 DNA: TGCGCCAGCAGCCAAGGCCTAACGGGAGTCAGCTCCTACAATGAGCAGTTCTTC
clone size: few; V gene: TRBV27; D gene: -; J gene: TRBJ2-7; CDR3 protein: CASTLKGGPYEQYF; CDR3 DNA: TGTGCCAGTACCCTGAAGGGGGGCCCCTACGAGCAGTACTTC
clone size: -; V gene: TRBV7-2; D gene: -; J gene: TRBJ2-5; CDR3 protein: CASSLRGVPQYF; CDR3 DNA: TGTGCCAGCAGCTTAAGGGGGGTCCCCCAGTACTTC
clone size: -; V gene: TRBV29-1; D gene: -; J gene: TRBJ1-5; CDR3 protein: CSARTAGGQPQHF; CDR3 DNA: TGCAGCGCTAGAACGGCGGGCGGTCAGCCCCAGCATTTT
clone size: many; V gene: TRBV4-3; D gene: TRBD2; J gene: TRBJ2-3; CDR3 protein: CASSRAGFTDTQYF; CDR3 DNA: TGCGCCAGCAGCCGAGCGGGGTTCACAGATACGCAGTATTTT
clone size: -; V gene: TRBV5-1; D gene: -; J gene: TRBJ2-1; CDR3 protein: CASSLPTGSYNEQFF; CDR3 DNA: TGCGCCAGCAGCTTGCCTACGGGGAGCTACAATGAGCAGTTCTTC
clone size: -; V gene: TRBV5-1; D gene: -; J gene: TRBJ2-1; CDR3 protein: CASSWTIEGGYNEQFF; CDR3 DNA: TGCGCCAGCAGCTGGACGATCGAAGGGGGTTACAATGAGCAGTTCTTC
clone size: many; V gene: TRBV29-1; D gene: -; J gene: TRBJ2-1; CDR3 protein: CSVERTPSLPNEQFF; CDR3 DNA: TGCAGCGTTGAAAGGACACCTTCGCTCCCCAATGAGCAGTTCTTC
clone size: -; V gene: TRBV29-1; D gene: -; J gene: TRBJ1-2; CDR3 protein: CSVDTANYGYTF; CDR3 DNA: TGCAGCGTTGATACAGCTAACTATGGCTACACCTTC
clone size: many; V gene: TRBV7-6; D gene: TRBD2; J gene: TRBJ2-3; CDR3 protein: CASSLGTSGGTSTDTQYF; CDR3 DNA: TGTGCCAGCAGCTTAGGGACTAGCGGGGGGACTAGCACAGATACGCAGTATTTT
clone size: -; V gene: TRBV4-3; D gene: TRBD2; J gene: TRBJ2-2; CDR3 protein: CASSQEFRAGANGELFF; CDR3 DNA: TGCGCCAGCAGCCAAGAGTTCAGAGCGGGAGCGAACGGGGAGCTGTTTTTT
clone size: many; V gene: TRBV28; D gene: TRBD2; J gene: TRBJ2-5; CDR3 protein: CASSSPGLEETQYF; CDR3 DNA: TGTGCCAGCAGTTCTCCGGGACTAGAGGAGACCCAGTACTTC
clone size: -; V gene: TRBV12-3/TRBV12-4; D gene: TRBD2; J gene: TRBJ2-5; CDR3 protein: CASSLASGVYQETQYF; CDR3 DNA: TGTGCCAGCAGCCTAGCTAGCGGGGTTTATCAAGAGACCCAGTACTTC
clone size: few; V gene: TRBV28; D gene: -; J gene: TRBJ2-7; CDR3 protein: CASSFHTYEQYF; CDR3 DNA: TGTGCCAGCAGTTTTCATACCTACGAGCAGTACTTC
clone size: -; V gene: TRBV24-1; D gene: -; J gene: TRBJ2-1; CDR3 protein: CATSDLWAGPGGQFF; CDR3 DNA: TGTGCCACCAGTGATTTATGGGCGGGACCTGGGGGGCAGTTCTTC
clone size: few; V gene: TRBV7-9; D gene: -; J gene: TRBJ2-5; CDR3 protein: CASSPGHRSGQETQYF; CDR3 DNA: TGTGCCAGCAGCCCTGGACATCGATCGGGACAAGAGACCCAGTACTTC
clone size: -; V gene: TRBV25-1; D gene: -; J gene: TRBJ1-2; CDR3 protein: CASRGPNYGYTF; CDR3 DNA: TGTGCCAGCAGAGGGCCTAACTATGGCTACACCTTC
clone size: -; V gene: TRBV5-8; D gene: -; J gene: TRBJ2-1; CDR3 protein: CASSLADSQYNEQFF; CDR3 DNA: TGTGCCAGCAGCTTGGCGGACAGCCAGTACAATGAGCAGTTCTTC
clone size: few; V gene: TRBV15; D gene: -; J gene: TRBJ2-3; CDR3 protein: CATSRMTNKQYF; CDR3 DNA: TGTGCCACCAGCAGGATGACTAACAAGCAGTATTTT
clone size: -; V gene: TRBV7-9; D gene: TRBD1; J gene: TRBJ2-7; CDR3 protein: CASSFGTGTGSYEQYF; CDR3 DNA: TGTGCCAGCAGCTTCGGGACCGGGACAGGGAGCTACGAGCAGTACTTC
clone size: -; V gene: TRBV12-3/TRBV12-4; D gene: -; J gene: TRBJ1-2; CDR3 protein: CASSLTNYGYTF; CDR3 DNA: TGTGCCAGCAGTTTGACAAACTATGGCTACACCTTC
clone size: many; V gene: TRBV20-1; D gene: -; J gene: TRBJ2-1; CDR3 protein: CSARGSDYNEQFF; CDR3 DNA: TGCAGTGCTAGGGGCTCCGACTACAATGAGCAGTTCTTC
clone size: once; V gene: TRBV5-1; D gene: -; J gene: TRBJ2-2; CDR3 protein: CASGRTSRNTGELFF; CDR3 DNA: TGCGCCAGCGGCCGGACATCCCGAAACACCGGGGAGCTGTTTTTT
clone size: few; V gene: TRBV15; D gene: TRBD2; J gene: TRBJ2-1; CDR3 protein: CATSAAGRENNEQFF; CDR3 DNA: TGTGCCACCAGCGCGGCAGGGAGGGAGAACAATGAGCAGTTCTTC
clone size: -; V gene: TRBV24-1; D gene: TRBD1; J gene: TRBJ2-3; CDR3 protein: CATSDSPGQGHTDTQYF; CDR3 DNA: TGTGCCACCAGTGATTCCCCAGGACAGGGTCACACAGATACGCAGTATTTT
clone size: -; V gene: TRBV5-5; D gene: TRBD1; J gene: TRBJ1-1; CDR3 protein: CASSSTGTGIRAFF; CDR3 DNA: TGTGCCAGCAGCTCCACCGGGACAGGGATTAGGGCTTTCTTT
clone size: -; V gene: TRBV2; D gene: TRBD2; J gene: TRBJ2-1; CDR3 protein: CASSVLAGGSYNEQFF; CDR3 DNA: TGTGCCAGCAGTGTCCTAGCGGGGGGGTCCTACAATGAGCAGTTCTTC
clone size: -; V gene: TRBV5-1; D gene: TRBD2; J gene: TRBJ2-1; CDR3 protein: CASRLAGGLLNEQFF; CDR3 DNA: TGCGCCAGCAGGCTAGCGGGAGGGCTCCTCAATGAGCAGTTCTTC
clone size: many; V gene: TRBV20-1; D gene: -; J gene: TRBJ2-3; CDR3 protein: CSAKFLAPFGDTQYF; CDR3 DNA: TGCAGTGCCAAGTTTCTAGCTCCCTTCGGAGATACGCAGTATTTT
clone size: -; V gene: TRBV20-1; D gene: -; J gene: TRBJ2-7; CDR3 protein: CSAPRTTASYEQYF; CDR3 DNA: TGCAGTGCCCCCAGGACCACCGCCTCCTACGAGCAGTACTTC